What follows are 21 T cell receptor beta chains derived from one specimen sequenced in a study of T cell changes during pregnancy in multiple sclerosis. Clones were read by immunoSEQ multiplex PCR, and TCRdb kept only the in-frame ones, dropping some. The repertoire has 73,000 or so clones, more than 80% of them found once; the top ten carry 0.65% to 0.9%. The material was peripheral blood, obtained in the second trimester of pregnancy. These receptors were obtained from a female donor with multiple sclerosis, enrolled in a pregnancy study.

CDR3 in amino acids: CASSLVGTQNYGYTF. As DNA, the CDR3 is TGTGCCAGCAGCTTAGTGGGGACACAAAACTATGGCTACACCTTC. The genes are TRBV7-2 and TRBJ1-2; D might be TRBD1 (6 bases). Germline V gene lookup returns CDR1 SGHTA and CDR2 FQGNSA. V lost 1 base and J lost 2, with 11 bases in between. The CDR3 consists of 15 residues.

The CDR3 DNA reads TGTGCCAGCAGCTTAGCCGGGACAAACACAGATACGCAGTATTTT. Encoded protein: CASSLAGTNTDTQYF. The genes are TRBV7-9 and TRBJ2-3; weak D call: TRBD1 (6 bases). The germline V gene has CDR1 SEHNR and CDR2 FQNEAQ (reference sequence). This CDR3 has 15 amino acids. Trimming removed 0 bases at V and 2 bases at J, with 9 bases between.

This chain joins TRBV6-5 and TRBJ1-5; 7 positions agree with TRBD1. The CDR3 is 15 amino acids. The germline gives CDR1 MNHEY, CDR2 SVGAGI. The ends lost 6 bases at V and 0 bases at J; junction bases unmatched: 5. This CDR3 is CASRTDRASNQPQHF. CDR3 DNA: TGTGCCAGCAGGACCGACAGGGCTAGCAATCAGCCCCAGCATTTT.

J is TRBJ1-4 and V is TRBV7-3, with D possibly being TRBD1 (6 bases). This CDR3 contains 16 residues. The V end was cut by 5 bases, the J end by 3 bases, with 16 bases between. Germline V gene sequence: CDR1 SGHTA, CDR2 FQGTGA. CDR3 in amino acids: CASSRTGKRANEKLFF. In DNA form, the CDR3 reads TGTGCCAGCAGCCGTACAGGGAAAAGGGCTAATGAAAAACTGTTTTTT.

The chain recombines TRBV25-1 with TRBJ1-2; 8 nucleotides match TRBD1. CDR1 is MGHDK and CDR2 is SYGVNS in the germline V gene. V trimming: 6 bases; J trimming: 7 bases; junction bases outside the gene matches: 7. This CDR3 has 13 residues. CDR3: CASRRTGTGGYTF. For the CDR3, the DNA is TGTGCCAGCAGGAGGACAGGGACTGGTGGCTACACCTTC.

To note about this clone: This specimen includes other DNA sequences encoding the same CDR3. CDR3: CASSAGLGNSPLHF. Here the CDR3 DNA reads TGCGCCAGCAGTGCAGGCTTAGGCAATTCACCCCTCCACTTT. The chain is built from TRBV10-1 and TRBJ1-6; D remains ambiguous. The ends were cut back, 4 bases at V and 7 bases at J, with 11 bases in the middle. The germline CDR1 and CDR2 sequences are WNHNN and SYGVQD (reference sequence). This CDR3 spans 14 amino acids.

This clone was counted once. The V and J genes are TRBV10-3 and TRBJ2-1; D is possibly TRBD1 (6 bases). From germline, CDR1 is ENHRY and CDR2 SYGVKD. The CDR3 extends over 15 amino acids. Trimming removed 2 bases from V and 9 bases from J, with 17 bases in between. CDR3 DNA: TGTGCCATCAGTGAGGGGGCAGGGGATTTCAGTGAGCAGTTCTTC. This encodes CAISEGAGDFSEQFF.

The gene calls are TRBV9 and TRBJ2-1, with a tentative D call TRBD1 (6 bases). The CDR3 extends over 13 amino acids. Germline lookup yields CDR1 SGDLS and CDR2 YYNGEE. With 4 bases removed from V and 6 bases from J, the gap between germline ends came to 11 bases. DNA for the CDR3: TGTGCCAGCAGCCCGGGACACCGCAATGAGCAGTTCTTC. As protein: CASSPGHRNEQFF.

The chain uses TRBV13 and TRBJ2-7; weak D call: TRBD2 (5 bases). The CDR3 sequence is 13 residues long. Germline CDR1 and CDR2: PRHDT and FYEKMQ (reference sequence). V was clipped by 2 bases and J by 5 bases, with 10 bases between them. The DNA for the CDR3 is TGTGCCAGCAGCTTACTAGCTCGTGACGAGCAGTACTTC. It translates to CASSLLARDEQYF.

The rearrangement uses TRBV19 and TRBJ2-1; 7 bases fit TRBD1. V was clipped by 6 bases and J by 3 bases; unmatched bases: 2. CDR1 and CDR2 from the germline V gene are LNHDA and SQIVND (reference sequence). The CDR3 loop spans 13 amino acids. DNA for the CDR3: TGTGCCAGTAGGGGACAGCTCTACAATGAGCAGTTCTTC. This codes for CASRGQLYNEQFF.

The rearrangement uses TRBV9 and TRBJ1-1; D is uncertain. V was clipped by 4 bases and J by 4 bases, with 14 bases between them. Germline V gene lookup returns CDR1 SGDLS and CDR2 YYNGEE. The CDR3 is 14 residues long. CDR3 coding DNA: TGTGCCAGCAGCCCCCGGCGGTTGGGCACTGAAGCTTTCTTT. It translates to CASSPRRLGTEAFF.

This chain links TRBV16 with TRBJ2-1, with 9 nucleotides matching TRBD1. Per the germline V gene, CDR1 is KGHSY and CDR2 is FQNENV. This CDR3 is built from 16 residues. Trimming removed 3 bases from V and 8 bases from J; junction bases left unmatched: 11. The CDR3 DNA reads TGTGCCAGCAGCCATTTCCTTCCGGGACAGGGACATGAGCAGTTCTTC. Translation: CASSHFLPGQGHEQFF.

CDR3 coding DNA: TGTGCCAGCAGTTACAGGGGCCGCACAGATACGCAGTATTTT. Protein product: CASSYRGRTDTQYF. J is TRBJ2-3 and V is TRBV6-5; TRBD1 is a possible D gene (5 bases). The CDR3 is 14 residues long. V was clipped by 2 bases and J by 1 base, with 7 bases between them. CDR1 MNHEY and CDR2 SVGAGI come from the germline V gene.

The chain employs TRBV5-4 and TRBJ2-1; D may be TRBD2 (6 bases). Germline V lookup: CDR1 SGHNT, CDR2 YYREEE (reference sequence). The CDR3 is made up of 16 amino acids. V lost 3 bases, J lost 8 bases, and 21 bases lay in between. The CDR3 sequence: CASSYLRGTPRDEQFF. CDR3 nucleotide sequence: TGTGCCAGCAGCTATCTCCGGGGGACCCCTAGGGATGAGCAGTTCTTC. Full variable domain (remainder filled in from reference TRBV5-4 and TRBJ2-1): ETGVTQSPTHLIKTRGQQVTLRCSSQSGHNTVSWYQQALGQGPQFIFQYYREEENGRGNFPPRFSGLQFPNYSSELNVNALELDDSALYLCASSYLRGTPRDEQFFGPGTRLTVL.

The CDR3: CASRRTGGVDNEKLFF. The CDR3 bases are TGTGCCAGCAGACGGACAGGGGGCGTCGATAATGAAAAACTGTTTTTT. The chain couples TRBV5-4 to TRBJ1-4, with TRBD1 matching 11 bases. J was trimmed by 4 bases and V by 5 bases; bases with no gene match: 7. The length of the CDR3 is 16 residues. Germline loops: CDR1 SGHNT, CDR2 YYREEE (reference sequence).

About this clone itself: Relative to the germline gene, one junction end is altered; a read error may explain this. This chain's CDR3 is CASSLAGGGDEQFF. CDR3 sequence (DNA): TGTGCTAGCAGCTTAGCCGGCGGGGGGGATGAGCAGTTCTTC. J is TRBJ2-1 and V is TRBV7-7; TRBD2 aligns across 9 bases. Germline loops: CDR1 SSHAT, CDR2 FNYEAQ (reference sequence). The CDR3 covers 14 residues. The full variable domain, rest sourced from reference TRBV7-7 and TRBJ2-1, is GAGVSQSPRYKVTKRGQDVTLRCDPISSHATLYWYQQALGQGPEFLTYFNYEAQPDKSGLPSDRFSAERPEGSISTLTIQRTEQRDSAMYRCASSLAGGGDEQFFGPGTRLTVL.

The rearrangement uses TRBV7-3 and TRBJ2-2; weak D call: TRBD2 (6 bases). Germline-derived CDR1 and CDR2 are SGHTA and FQGTGA. The length of the CDR3 is 17 residues. V shed 6 bases and J shed 5 bases, with 22 bases lying between them. This chain's CDR3 is CASSPAGRRSGTGELFF. CDR3 nucleotide sequence: TGTGCCAGCAGTCCCGCAGGGAGGCGGAGTGGGACCGGGGAGCTGTTTTTT. Combining the CDR3 with reference TRBV7-3 and TRBJ2-2 gives the whole variable domain GAGVSQTPSNKVTEKGKYVELRCDPISGHTALYWYRQSLGQGPEFLIYFQGTGAADDSGLPNDRFFAVRPEGSVSTLKIQRTERGDSAVYLCASSPAGRRSGTGELFFGEGSRLTVL.

The chain carries TRBV19 and TRBJ2-1, with 8 positions matching TRBD2. The J segment lost 3 bases and the V segment lost 2 bases, leaving 6 bases of the junction unmatched. The CDR3 is made up of 16 amino acids. Germline V lookup: CDR1 LNHDA, CDR2 SQIVND (reference sequence). CDR3 sequence: CASSIQAGGLYNEQFF. The CDR3, as DNA: TGTGCCAGTAGTATACAGGCGGGGGGACTCTACAATGAGCAGTTCTTC.

The chain employs TRBV6-6 and TRBJ1-2; 7 bases map to TRBD1. CDR3 length equals 13 residues. The V and J ends lost 5 bases and 6 bases, in that order; junction bases with no gene match: 6. The germline gives CDR1 MNHNY, CDR2 SVGAGI (reference sequence). This CDR3 is CASSPTGVDGYTF. The CDR3 coding sequence is TGTGCCAGCAGTCCTACAGGGGTTGATGGCTACACCTTC.

V and J are TRBV11-3 and TRBJ2-2; possible D gene TRBD1, 5 bases. The CDR3 is made up of 17 amino acids. V gave up 1 base and J gave up 1 base, with 13 bases separating them. CDR1 SGHNT and CDR2 YENEEA come from the germline V gene. The CDR3: CASSLGWGPRNTGELFF. CDR3 DNA: TGTGCCAGCAGCTTAGGTTGGGGCCCGAGGAACACCGGGGAGCTGTTTTTT.

This chain connects TRBV6-5 to TRBJ1-2; 8 positions match TRBD1. Germline CDR1 MNHEY, CDR2 SVGAGI. J lost 4 bases, V lost 8 bases, and 6 bases had no gene match. The length of the CDR3 is 13 residues. The chain's CDR3 is CASRKQGAYGYTF. CDR3 sequence (DNA): TGTGCCAGCCGTAAGCAGGGGGCCTATGGCTACACCTTC.